This T cell receptor beta chain was found in a study of CD8+CD57+ T cells in acquired aplastic anemia (dated by TCRdb to the late 2010s). About the full investigation: A mean of around 3.3 ug of DNA, ranging from roughly 0.17 to 30 ug, was extracted from sorted CD4+ and CD8+ cells. A CD8+CD57+ expansion meant a frequency higher than the mean frequency seen in healthy subjects. Findings and caveats that apply to the study as a whole: Between patients and healthy controls, no significant difference in CD8+ Simpson's diversity was found (P=0.060). Roughly 29 CD8+ CDR3 sequences were found in both patients and controls but appeared to be highly expressed in patients and within the immunodominant clones of the patients.

The patients picked for sequencing were ones in whom flow cytometry had shown an expansion of CD8+CD57+ cells. Severe acquired aplastic anemia was diagnosed in all patients according to International Study of Aplastic Anemia and Agranulocytosis and Camitta criteria. No therapy had been received by the patients at the time of blood sampling. In the study, sorted CD4+ and CD8+ blood T cells from patients with severe aplastic anemia and from healthy subjects underwent deep sequencing of TCR repertoires. Patients were enrolled under clinicaltrials.gov protocols 00001620, 01623167, 00001397, 00071045, 00081523 and 00961064 in the USA. Ficoll-Paque density gradient centrifugation was used to isolate peripheral blood mononuclear cells. Before DNA extraction, CD4+ and CD8+ T cells were sorted with FACS or magnetic beads. CDR1 and CDR2 (SGHVS, FNYEAQ) derive from the germline V gene. V is reduced by 2 bases and J by 6 bases, leaving a spacing of 17 bases between them. The CDR3 measures 15 amino acids from cysteine to phenylalanine. CDR3 DNA is the only sequence kept; it has 45 bases, read in frame from the first base.

TCR beta VDJ combination and CDR3 sequence profiling used genomic DNA as the template. TCR repertoire sequencing was run on an Illumina HiSeq 2000. On the authors' methods: TRBV/TRBJ rearrangement plots, CDR3 size and DJ length profiles, and Simpson's diversity index were used to evaluate the repertoires. Whichever DNA sequence was most abundant in the deep sequencing data was defined as the immunodominant clone. CDR3 amino acid sequences were screened for sharing across subjects and compared with published repertoires and the VDJdb database. Using fastp trimming at Q25 and MiXCR clonotype assembly, TCRdb reanalyzed the public sequencing data and kept in-frame beta chains. Each entry merges the rows of one CDR3 protein and shows their most common DNA and genes. TCRdb's processing, not the study's, gives the V and J calls here. The sample table shows 170,000 or so distinct CDR3 sequences, and 63% are seen once. The ten largest account for approximately 46% of the sample.

This clonotype was seen only once. Its antigen remains unidentified. The input lacks base qualities; no much larger clone sits a single base away. A single read counts as weak evidence. The TCR comes from a human donor with aplastic anemia. Sequencing was carried out using sorted CD4+, CD8+, or CD8+CD57+ T cells (not recorded which) from PBMCs. The chain couples TRBV7-6 to TRBJ2-7, with TRBD1 as a weak D call on 6 bases. In nucleotides, the sequence is TGTGCCAGCAGCTTAAACGGGCAGGGGCCGCTCGAGCAGTACTTC. Its protein reads: CASSLNGQGPLEQYF. Here the CDR3 is joined to the reference TRBV7-6 and TRBJ2-7 genes, and the full variable domain is: GAGVSQSPRYKVTKRGQDVALRCDPISGHVSLYWYRQALGQGPEFLTYFNYEAQQDKSGLPNDRFSAERPEGSISTLTIQRTEQRDSAMYRCASSLNGQGPLEQYFGPGTRLTVT.